This T cell receptor beta chain derives from a study of cytomegalovirus exposure and HLA in healthy donors. Assay used: immunoSEQ multiplex PCR; TCRdb lists only in-frame clones, some missing. The sample consists of fewer than 85,000 clones, approximately 94% of them appearing once. As to this clone: Its cognate antigen is unknown.

Findings and caveats of the study: Diagnosis of cytomegalovirus status made by the classifier reportedly showed high specificity and sensitivity. Specificity of a few CMV-associated chains for CMV antigens was verified in vitro.

The TCR originated in a woman between 18 and 29 years old in good health and CMV-seronegative. Input material: PBMCs.

CDR3 in amino acids: CASRNPTLRYEQYF. CDR3 nucleotides: TGTGCCAGCAGGAATCCGACCCTGAGGTACGAGCAGTACTTC. This chain joins TRBV27 and TRBJ2-7; D not certain. The CDR3 loop spans 14 amino acids. Germline V gene lookup returns CDR1 MNHEY and CDR2 SMNVEV (reference sequence). V was cut by 6 bases and J by 4 bases, with 16 bases left in between.